This T cell receptor beta chain was sequenced for a study of blood T cell repertoires in COVID-19. Authors' processing steps: Amplification with reference gene primers provided the estimates of nucleated cell counts. This table comes from immunoSEQ multiplex PCR, and its TCRdb copy is limited to in-frame clones, with some not included. That table gives V, J and clone size, and the DNA gave D and trimming. The repertoire holds over 130,000 clones, with roughly 87% as singletons. The ends were cut back, 3 bases at V and 11 bases at J, with 14 bases in the middle. The CDR3 has 13 amino acids. Germline lookup yields CDR1 SGHDN and CDR2 FVKESK.

The chain combines TRBV14 with TRBJ1-5; D is undetermined. The specimen was peripheral blood. This clonotype originated in a woman aged 60-75 years with active or convalescent COVID-19. CDR3 bases: TGTGCCAGCAGCCAGGGAATCGGAGGGACCCAGCATTTT. This gives the protein CASSQGIGGTQHF.